A selection of T cell receptor beta chains follows, all from one sample in a study of blood T cell repertoires in COVID-19. Repertoires were generated with immunoSEQ multiplex PCR, while TCRdb's copy carries only in-frame clones and drops some. The table records 200,000 to 250,000 clones, just over 85% of them present only once. Sequencing was done on a sample of peripheral blood. These receptors originate from a man younger than 35 with active or convalescent COVID-19. CDR3s include the opening cysteine and the closing phenylalanine or tryptophan. The D gene is left open where the match is weak. Clone size, where shown, is once, few, many, or a class for clones that have expanded.

cdr3_nt | cdr3_aa | d_call | j_call | clone_size | v_call
TGCGCCAGCAGCTTGAGGGACTACAACTACGAGCAGTACTTC | CASSLRDYNYEQYF | TRBD2 | TRBJ2-7 | - | TRBV5-1
TGTGCCAGCAGGCCCGGGACTAGCGGGAGTTCTTTTGCGCAGTATTTT | CASRPGTSGSSFAQYF | TRBD2 | TRBJ2-3 | once | TRBV7-9
TGTGCCAGCAGTTTAGATGCGGGAGTTATGCCCGGGGAGCTGTTTTTT | CASSLDAGVMPGELFF | TRBD2 | TRBJ2-2 | - | TRBV28
TGTGCCAGCAGCCGAACGAGTAGTATCGGGGACGAGCAGTACTTC | CASSRTSSIGDEQYF | - | TRBJ2-7 | once | TRBV6-6
TGCGCCAGCAAGGTCGGGGCCAGGAGGGGTGAGCAGTTCTTC | CASKVGARRGEQFF | - | TRBJ2-1 | - | TRBV5-1
TGTGCCAGCAGGAGTAGCGGAGGTACAGATACGCAGTATTTT | CASRSSGGTDTQYF | - | TRBJ2-3 | once | TRBV6-5
TGCAGCGTCGGGAGGGGGCGCGACTACGAGCAGTACTTC | CSVGRGRDYEQYF | - | TRBJ2-7 | - | TRBV29-1
TGTGCCAGTTCCGGAGGCAGGTGGGGCTACACCTTC | CASSGGRWGYTF | - | TRBJ1-2 | - | TRBV7-2
TGCGCCAGCAGCCCTCGGACAGGGGCGTTGTACGAGCAGTACTTC | CASSPRTGALYEQYF | TRBD1 | TRBJ2-7 | few | TRBV5-1
TGTGCCAGCAGTTATAACTCTGGGGGGGCTGGCTATGGCTACACCTTC | CASSYNSGGAGYGYTF | - | TRBJ1-2 | - | TRBV6-6
TGTGCCAGCAGTTTGGCCAACACCGGGGAGCTGTTTTTT | CASSLANTGELFF | - | TRBJ2-2 | - | TRBV27
TGCGCCAGCAGCGAAGGCGGGCAGCCCCAGCATTTT | CASSEGGQPQHF | - | TRBJ1-5 | few | TRBV10-2
TGTGCCACCACAGGGTACTATGGCTACACCTTC | CATTGYYGYTF | - | TRBJ1-2 | - | TRBV19
TGTGCCAGCAGCTTTAGCAGCGGGAGCGGTTTGAATGAGCAGTTCTTC | CASSFSSGSGLNEQFF | TRBD2 | TRBJ2-1 | - | TRBV7-6
TGCAGCGTTGAAGGCTCTGGGGACTCCTTCGAAAATGCGCAGTACTTC | CSVEGSGDSFENAQYF | - | TRBJ2-7 | - | TRBV29-1
TGTGCCAGCAGCGACCGACTAGCGGTTAGCAATGAGCAGTTCTTC | CASSDRLAVSNEQFF | TRBD2 | TRBJ2-1 | - | TRBV11-3